The clone carrying this T cell receptor (beta chain) was seen a handful of times. The antigen is unknown. This sample was taken from a study of identical twins. Germline V lookup: CDR1 MNHNS, CDR2 SASEGT. This CDR3 is built from 15 residues. V lost 10 bases and J lost 2; bases outside the gene matches: 8. Study-level results: Sequences that were out-of-frame, alpha and twin-shared displayed an excess of low generation probability. With abundant cord blood beta clonotypes, insertions were fewer; memory repertoires showed no such pattern.

A single record per CDR3 protein comes from TCRdb applying MiXCR to the 5' RACE reads. The sample includes about 700,000 distinct CDR3 sequences, 8.5% to 9.5% of them seen just once. This sample was shared with a second study, whose subject was yellow fever vaccine responses in identical twins.

The V call is TRBV6-1, the J call TRBJ2-6, with TRBD1 identical over 7 bases. The receptor comes from a young woman in good health. Input material: PBMCs. CDR3: CATYYRGTGANVLTF. CDR3 nucleotide sequence: TGTGCCACTTATTACAGGGGAACTGGGGCCAACGTCCTGACTTTC.